Listed below are T cell receptor beta chains from one sample, sequenced in a study of T cells after yellow fever vaccination. TCRdb reprocessed the 5' RACE reads with MiXCR, giving one entry per CDR3 protein. The sample has about 220,000 distinct CDR3 sequences; approximately 3% are singletons. Specimen: CD4+ T cells sorted from PBMCs, collected 10 days after the yellow fever booster vaccination. The origin of the receptors is a man younger than 35 who received the YFV17D yellow fever vaccine. CDR3s leave out the opening cysteine and the closing phenylalanine or tryptophan.

v_call | cdr3_aa
TRBV19 | ASRTGLVAGYT
TRBV28 | ASSLEPGSGYT
TRBV27 | ASRLSGAIETQY
TRBV7-2 | ASSLGRVNQPQH
TRBV6-5 | ASKSRGVLQETQY
TRBV20-1 | SARQRDSAGRIDTQY
TRBV12-5 | ASAGATDTQY
TRBV20-1 | SGRRRGGIYNEQF
TRBV6-6 | ATRQGSEKLF
TRBV11-1 | ASSGLAGGQTQY
TRBV11-2 | ASSSTTGGETQY
TRBV4-2 | ASSQDRASSGNTIY
TRBV4-3 | ASSQDPRQGNGNTIY
TRBV5-1 | ASSRDTLMNTEAF
TRBV5-1 | ASSLISGVLTGANVLT
TRBV20-1 | SARRLAVTDTQY
TRBV30 | AWSITEPEAF
TRBV12-3/TRBV12-4 | ASSHDRIGQPQH
TRBV18 | ASSPSKVGYT
TRBV7-2 | ASSLGGTGVNQPQH
TRBV24-1 | ATSDPGEPQETQY
TRBV7-2 | ASSFTRDRGRNYGYT
TRBV6-1 | ASSEKGGSRREQY
TRBV18 | ASSPRPGPEAF